This T cell receptor beta chain derives from a study of CD8 T cells in Susac syndrome (dated by TCRdb to the late 2010s). Regarding the research as a whole: Whether CD8+ T cell activation and differentiation in Susac syndrome was antigen driven was tested using repertoire sequencing. Overall study outcomes, separate from this receptor: The number of individuals in the TCR sequencing and HLA analysis was recognized as being relatively small.

High-throughput TCR beta sequencing profiled peripheral blood CD8+ and CD4+ T cells from healthy donors, Susac syndrome patients and multiple sclerosis patients. Treatment-naive patients with stable or active relapsing-remitting disease fulfilling revised McDonald criteria were used as multiple sclerosis controls. Bulk CD8+ and CD4+ T cells were purified magnetically by negative isolation, whereas CD8+ TEMRA cells were enriched by FACS. Blood was collected in EDTA tubes and processed within 24 hours, with PBMCs isolated through density gradient centrifugation. PBMCs destined for TCR sequencing were cryopreserved in liquid nitrogen and later thawed in a 37 °C water bath. The sorted or isolated CD4+, CD8+ and CD8+ TEMRA cells reached a purity of at least 90%. Regarding this clonotype: Its antigen has not been determined. The record has no base qualities; no much larger clone is one base away.

RNA was extracted with the RNeasy kit and about 0.45 to 1 ug was reverse transcribed using random hexamers. The immunoSEQ multiplex PCR assay, which covers 54 Vbeta and 13 Jbeta segments, was used to amplify TCR beta CDR3 regions. Bias from PCR amplification was corrected by using a synthetic template baseline for primer optimization and for computational correction. The study's processing was this. Only productive sequences were kept, with reads annotated to V, D and J genes according to IMGT and analyzed in immunoSEQ Analyzer. Clonality was computed as one minus Shannon entropy normalized by log2 of the number of productive unique sequences. For each patient and control, public and private clones were evaluated within the 100 most prevalent clones. A clone was defined as Susac-specific if it was absent from the healthy and MS cohorts, from some 1,100 published viral clones and from other ImmuneACCESS disease sequences. TCRdb applied fastp at Q25 and MiXCR to the public reads, then kept only in-frame beta chains. Every distinct CDR3 protein forms one entry, paired with its most common genes and DNA. The V and J calls and clone size are TCRdb's, not the authors'. Here the sample has 200,000 to 250,000 distinct CDR3 sequences; around 96% occur a single time. The ten largest account for around 0.099% of the sample.

Sequences were obtained from CD4+ T cells from PBMCs. This sequence originates from a human donor with multiple sclerosis.

The encoded CDR3 is CSATYDSPNQPQHF. Read as DNA, the sequence is TGCAGTGCTACCTACGACTCCCCGAATCAGCCCCAGCATTTT. The V and J segments used are TRBV20-1 and TRBJ1-5; no D gene call is confident. V was cut back by 4 bases and J by 4 bases, leaving a gap of 14 bases between them. CDR1 and CDR2, looked up from the germline V gene (reference sequence), are DFQATT and SNEGSKA. The cysteine opens and the phenylalanine closes a CDR3 of 14 amino acids. Left in the record is the CDR3 DNA by itself, 42 bases read in frame from the first base.